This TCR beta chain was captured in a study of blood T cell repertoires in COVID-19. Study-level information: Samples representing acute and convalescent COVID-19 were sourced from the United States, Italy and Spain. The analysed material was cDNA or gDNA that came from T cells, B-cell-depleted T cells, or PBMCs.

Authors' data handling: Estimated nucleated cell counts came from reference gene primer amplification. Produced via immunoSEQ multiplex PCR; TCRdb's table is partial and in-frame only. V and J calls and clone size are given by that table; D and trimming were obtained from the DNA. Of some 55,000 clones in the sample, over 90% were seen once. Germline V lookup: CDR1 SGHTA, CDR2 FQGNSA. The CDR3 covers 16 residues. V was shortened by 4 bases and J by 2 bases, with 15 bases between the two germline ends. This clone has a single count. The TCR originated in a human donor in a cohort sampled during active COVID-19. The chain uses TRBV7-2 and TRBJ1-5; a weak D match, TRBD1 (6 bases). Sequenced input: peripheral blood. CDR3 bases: TGTGCCAGCAGCTCAAGGGGGGGATCTGGCAATCAGCCCCAGCATTTT. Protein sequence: CASSSRGGSGNQPQHF.